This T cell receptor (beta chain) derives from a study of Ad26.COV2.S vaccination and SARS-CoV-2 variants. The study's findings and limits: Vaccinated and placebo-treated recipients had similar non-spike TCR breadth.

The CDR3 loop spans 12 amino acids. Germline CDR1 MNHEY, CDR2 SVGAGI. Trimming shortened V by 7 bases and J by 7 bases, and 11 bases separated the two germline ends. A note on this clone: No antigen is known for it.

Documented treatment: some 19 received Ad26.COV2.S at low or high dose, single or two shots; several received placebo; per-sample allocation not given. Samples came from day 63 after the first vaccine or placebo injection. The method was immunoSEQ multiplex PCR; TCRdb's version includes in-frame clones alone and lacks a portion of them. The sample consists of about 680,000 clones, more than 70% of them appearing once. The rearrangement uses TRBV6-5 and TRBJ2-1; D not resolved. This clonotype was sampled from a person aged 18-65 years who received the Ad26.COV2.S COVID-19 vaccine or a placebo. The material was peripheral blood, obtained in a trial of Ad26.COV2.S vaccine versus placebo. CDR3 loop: CASTPDHNEQFF. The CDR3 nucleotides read TGTGCCAGCACTCCGGACCATAATGAGCAGTTCTTC.